The next 4 T cell receptor beta chains were all read from a single sample in a study of PD-L1 blockade in urothelial cancer. Only in-frame clones appear in the TCRdb table, and some are missing; sequencing was by immunoSEQ multiplex PCR. This repertoire shows 100,000 or so clones, roughly nine tenths found once; its top ten account for 0.85% to 1%. This sample comprised PBMCs, obtained around atezolizumab (anti-PD-L1) treatment. The receptors shown here come from a woman older than 75 with urothelial cancer.

V and J are TRBV10-3 and TRBJ2-1, with 15 bases lining up with TRBD2. Looked up from germline, CDR1 is ENHRY and CDR2 is SYGVKD. Trimming at V came to 7 bases and at J to 0 bases, leaving 10 bases not matched to a gene. The CDR3 is 19 amino acids. CDR3 region: CAITPGTSGRSSSYNEQFF. In DNA form, the CDR3 reads TGTGCCATCACCCCGGGGACTAGCGGGAGGTCCAGCTCCTACAATGAGCAGTTCTTC.

The chain uses TRBV27 and TRBJ1-5, with D perhaps TRBD1 (6 bases). The CDR3 loop spans 16 amino acids. Per the germline V gene, CDR1 is MNHEY and CDR2 is SMNVEV (reference sequence). With 0 bases removed from V and 2 bases from J, the gap between germline ends came to 11 bases. CDR3 region: CASSLSAGGRNQPQHF. CDR3 nucleotides: TGTGCCAGCAGTTTATCGGCCGGGGGGCGCAATCAGCCCCAGCATTTT.

The chain recombines TRBV6-6 with TRBJ2-7; tentative D call: TRBD2 (6 bases). CDR1 MNHNY and CDR2 SVGAGI come from the germline V gene (reference sequence). Trimming cost V 10 bases and J 6 bases, with 16 bases left between them. The CDR3 spans 12 residues. CDR3 in amino acids: CATTLGGVEQYF. The CDR3 coding sequence is TGTGCCACCACTTTAGGAGGGGTCGAGCAGTACTTC.

CDR3 amino acids: CASSPPSGFIVQTQYF. CDR3 DNA: TGTGCCAGCAGCCCTCCATCAGGGTTTATCGTCCAGACCCAGTACTTC. This sequence joins TRBV28 and TRBJ2-5; possibly TRBD1 for D (5 bases). The CDR3 runs 16 residues. Germline CDR1 and CDR2: MDHEN and SYDVKM. V shed 6 bases and J shed 6 bases, with 23 bases lying between them.